The entry that follows covers one T cell receptor (beta chain) sequence. The entry originates in a study of T cell changes during pregnancy in multiple sclerosis. Libraries were prepared by immunoSEQ multiplex PCR; TCRdb keeps only in-frame clonotypes and omits some of them. The repertoire consists of over 55,000 clones, with 93% occurring once and the leading ten covering around 1.8%. This receptor was identified in a female donor with multiple sclerosis, enrolled in a pregnancy study. This sample comprised peripheral blood, obtained after pregnancy.

CDR3 sequence (DNA): TGTGCCAGCAGTGACGGTTCAGGGGGGGCCAACGTCCTGACTTTC. Translation gives CASSDGSGGANVLTF. The V gene is TRBV6-6, the J gene TRBJ2-6; D possibly corresponds to TRBD1 (5 bases). The germline V and J ends were trimmed by 5 bases and 4 bases, with 12 bases remaining between them. CDR1 MNHNY and CDR2 SVGAGI come from the germline V gene (reference sequence). This CDR3 region has 15 residues.